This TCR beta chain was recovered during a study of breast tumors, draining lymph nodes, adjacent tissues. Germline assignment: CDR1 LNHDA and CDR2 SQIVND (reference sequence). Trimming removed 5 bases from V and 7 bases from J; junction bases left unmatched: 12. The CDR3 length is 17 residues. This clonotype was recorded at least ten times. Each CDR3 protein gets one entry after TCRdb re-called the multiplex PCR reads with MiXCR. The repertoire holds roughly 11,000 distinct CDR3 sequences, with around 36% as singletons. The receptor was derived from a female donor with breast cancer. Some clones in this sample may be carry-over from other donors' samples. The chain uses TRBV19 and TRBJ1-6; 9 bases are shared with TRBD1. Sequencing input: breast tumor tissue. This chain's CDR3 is CASSLRDRVVYNSPLHF. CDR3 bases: TGTGCCAGTAGTCTCCGGGACAGGGTGGTATACAATTCACCCCTCCACTTT.